The T cell receptor (beta chain) under discussion was sequenced for a study of CD8 T cells in Susac syndrome. With random hexamers, reverse transcription was performed on about 0.5 to 1 ug of RNA. TCR beta CDR3 was amplified by immunoSEQ multiplex PCR. This amplification extended across 54 Vbeta and 13 Jbeta segments. TCRdb analysed the immunoSEQ multiplex PCR reads with MiXCR anew, one entry per CDR3 protein. The data show about 400,000 distinct CDR3 sequences, roughly 85% seen once. TEMRA cells underwent FACS enrichment and CD8+ and CD4+ T cells underwent negative isolation. The TCR was taken from a human donor with multiple sclerosis. Material: CD8+ T cells from PBMCs.

The DNA for the CDR3 is TGTGCCAGCAGTGAATTGGACACTTGGAACACTGAAGCTTTCTTT. It encodes CASSELDTWNTEAFF. The gene calls are TRBV6-1 and TRBJ1-1, with a weak D call TRBD1 (5 bases). CDR3 size: 15 residues. Germline CDR1 reads MNHNS; CDR2 reads SASEGT. Trimming stripped 2 bases from V and 1 base from J, with 11 bases between.